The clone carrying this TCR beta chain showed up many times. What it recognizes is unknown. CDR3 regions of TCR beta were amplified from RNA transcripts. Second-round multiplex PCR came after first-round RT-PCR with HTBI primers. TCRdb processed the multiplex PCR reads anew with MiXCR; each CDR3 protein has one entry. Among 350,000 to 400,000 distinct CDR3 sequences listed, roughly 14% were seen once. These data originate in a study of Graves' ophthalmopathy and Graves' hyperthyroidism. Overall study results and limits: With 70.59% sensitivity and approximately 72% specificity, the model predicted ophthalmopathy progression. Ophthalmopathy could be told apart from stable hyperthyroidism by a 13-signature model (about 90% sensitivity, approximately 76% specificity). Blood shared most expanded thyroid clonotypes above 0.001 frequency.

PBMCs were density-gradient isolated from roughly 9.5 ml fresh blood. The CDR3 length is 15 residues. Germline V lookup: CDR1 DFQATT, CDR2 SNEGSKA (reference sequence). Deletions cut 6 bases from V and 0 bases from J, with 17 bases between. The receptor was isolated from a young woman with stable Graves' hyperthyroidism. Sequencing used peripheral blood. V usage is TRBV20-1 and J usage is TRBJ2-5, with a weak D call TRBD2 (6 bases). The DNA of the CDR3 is TGCAGTGCGTCGGGGGAGGAGCGGGACCAAGAGACCCAGTACTTC. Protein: CSASGEERDQETQYF.